The 4 T cell receptor beta chains listed next were all sequenced from one sample in a study of shared clonotypes between healthy human individuals (dated by TCRdb to about 2020). The library was made by the immunoSEQ multiplex PCR assay. In its TCRdb copy, this immuneACCESS table keeps in-frame sequences only and misses some clones. Where compared with another copy, unresolved V genes explain less than half of these, and the others have no known cause. This sample lists about 490,000 clones; 70% to 80% were detected once. The top ten hold approximately 13% of the sample. The sample taken for sequencing was PBMCs. The receptors originated from a woman in her thirties or forties in good health. Some clones in this sample may be carry-over from other donors' samples.

The genes are TRBV7-3 and TRBJ2-7; no clear D. With 5 bases removed from V and 5 bases from J, the gap between germline ends came to 16 bases. This CDR3 is built from 14 residues. The germline gives CDR1 SGHTA, CDR2 FQGTGA. The CDR3 region has the DNA TGTGCCAGCAGCATCTCCCCCGAAACCAACGAGCAGTACTTC. Protein sequence: CASSISPETNEQYF. Complete variable domain (other parts from reference TRBV7-3 and TRBJ2-7): GAGVSQTPSNKVTEKGKYVELRCDPISGHTALYWYRQSLGQGPEFLIYFQGTGAADDSGLPNDRFFAVRPEGSVSTLKIQRTERGDSAVYLCASSISPETNEQYFGPGTRLTVT.

This clone was observed once. The chain links TRBV19 to TRBJ1-5; tentative D call: TRBD1 (5 bases). From germline, CDR1 is LNHDA and CDR2 SQIVND (reference sequence). Trimming removed 2 bases from V and 3 bases from J, with 11 bases in between. The CDR3 covers 15 residues. DNA for the CDR3: TGTGCCAGTAGTATACCAGGGAAGGACAATCAGCCCCAGCATTTT. It specifies CASSIPGKDNQPQHF.

In the case of this clone: Just one base apart from a much larger clone, this may be a read error. The sample has other DNA sequences that encode this CDR3 too. CDR3 bases: TGTGCCTGGAGTGTTCGCTCCAGCACTGAAGCTTTCTTC. Translated: CAWSVRSSTEAFF. The V gene is TRBV30, the J gene TRBJ1-1, with D unresolved. Germline CDR1 GTSNPN, CDR2 SVGIG (reference sequence). The CDR3 totals 13 residues.

The chain combines TRBV7-9 with TRBJ2-3; 9 nucleotides agree with TRBD2. The V segment lost 6 bases and the J segment 6 bases; nucleotides outside the gene matches: 10. This CDR3 is 15 amino acids long. Germline values: CDR1 SEHNR, CDR2 FQNEAQ (reference sequence). CDR3 protein: CASRSDSGRSDTQYF. The DNA for the CDR3 is TGTGCCAGCAGGAGCGATAGCGGGAGATCCGATACGCAGTATTTT.